This passage covers 6 T cell receptor beta chains from one sample sequenced in a study of T cells in Graves' hyperthyroidism and ophthalmopathy. TCR beta CDR3 sequences were amplified from RNA transcripts. First-round RT-PCR with HTBI primers amplified the TCR CDR3 region. Using its own MiXCR run on the multiplex PCR reads, TCRdb lists one record per CDR3 protein. The sample shows 300,000 to 450,000 distinct CDR3 sequences, 15% to 20% of them seen only once. The sequencing sample was made of blood. Receptors originate from a woman in her 40s with Graves' ophthalmopathy.

This clonotype has a count of ten or more. The V and J genes are TRBV20-1 and TRBJ2-5, with a tentative D call TRBD2 (5 bases). Trimming shortened V by 0 bases and J by 4 bases, and 6 bases separated the two germline ends. The CDR3 has 12 amino acids. Germline V gives CDR1 DFQATT, CDR2 SNEGSKA (reference sequence). This CDR3 reads CSAREEVETQYF. Written as DNA, the CDR3 is TGCAGTGCTAGAGAGGAGGTAGAGACCCAGTACTTC.

This clonotype was seen many times. The V call is TRBV11-2, the J call TRBJ1-3; weak D call: TRBD1 (6 bases). V lost 4 bases, J lost 3 bases, and 16 bases lay in between. This CDR3 is built from 16 residues. CDR1 and CDR2 (germline): SGHAT, FQNNGV. The CDR3 spells CASSSNRDKYGNTIYF. The CDR3 nucleotides read TGTGCCAGCAGCTCCAACCGGGACAAATATGGAAACACCATATATTTT.

Ten or more counts support this clonotype. V gene TRBV6-5 combines with J gene TRBJ2-2; perhaps D is TRBD1 or TRBD2 (5 bases each). The CDR3 totals 14 residues. Trimming took off 10 bases at V and 1 base at J, with 13 bases between the two ends. CDR1 is MNHEY, CDR2 SVGAGI, per germline. Written as DNA, the CDR3 is TGTGCCATTCGGGACCTATTGAACACCGGGGAGCTGTTTTTT. Protein sequence: CAIRDLLNTGELFF.

This clonotype came up a few times. The chain uses TRBV27 and TRBJ2-7, with no clear D. The CDR3 has 15 residues. V lost 1 base, J lost 0 bases, and 10 bases lay in between. CDR1 and CDR2 from the germline V gene are MNHEY and SMNVEV (reference sequence). CDR3 nucleotides: TGTGCCAGCAGTTTATTGGGCCACAGCTCCTACGAGCAGTACTTC. Its translation: CASSLLGHSSYEQYF.

This clonotype was detected ten times or more. The rearrangement uses TRBV20-1 and TRBJ2-1; 9 bases fit TRBD2. V dropped 0 bases and J dropped 2; count of bases not matched to a gene: 5. The CDR3 extends over 16 amino acids. Germline CDR1 reads DFQATT; CDR2 reads SNEGSKA (reference sequence). The CDR3 loop reads CSARDAAGGPYNEQFF. CDR3 DNA sequence: TGCAGTGCTAGAGATGCCGCGGGAGGGCCCTACAATGAGCAGTTCTTC.

This clonotype came up a few times. V usage is TRBV28 and J usage is TRBJ1-6, with 8 bases lining up with TRBD1. The CDR3 spans 15 residues. V trimming: 6 bases; J trimming: 7 bases; junction bases outside the gene matches: 8. Per the germline V gene, CDR1 is MDHEN and CDR2 is SYDVKM. This chain's CDR3 is CASSSGDRMNSPLHF. CDR3 DNA sequence: TGTGCCAGCAGCTCCGGGGACAGGATGAATTCACCCCTCCACTTT.